This T cell receptor beta chain came from a study of regulatory T cells in long-lasting Graves disease. V lost 6 bases, J lost 2 bases, and 8 bases stayed unmatched. From germline, CDR1 is MNHEY and CDR2 SMNVEV (reference sequence). This CDR3 comprises 15 residues. Arm-PCR of CDR3 regions and iRepertoire HTBI primers were used to build TCR beta libraries. Authors' methods: Spanning all samples, the identified segments comprised roughly 66 TRBV and around 15 TRBJ. Each CDR3 protein is one row after TCRdb ran MiXCR on the multiplex PCR reads. Here the V and J calls rest on TCRdb's processing, not on the authors' analysis. The sample has 250,000 to 300,000 distinct CDR3 sequences, 22% seen once. Time point defined: persistent/refractory GD, antithyroid drugs over 5 years with positive TRAb. The TCR library was made from RNA that had been extracted from PBMCs in TRIzol. Patients came from an endocrinology department in Xi'an, China.

The table lists this clonotype with many counts. What it binds is not known. Overall study results and limits: Persistent-disease Graves' patients showed less TCR diversity than new cases.

The sequence came from a female donor with Graves disease. The chain carries TRBV27 and TRBJ2-5; 8 bases are a match to TRBD2. Specimen: peripheral blood mononuclear cells (PBMCs), collected when the disease was refractory, from a patient treated with antithyroid drugs. The CDR3 sequence is CASSPWREAQETQYF. CDR3 DNA sequence: TGTGCCAGCAGCCCCTGGCGGGAGGCACAAGAGACCCAGTACTTC.